Listed below are T cell receptor beta chains from one sample, sequenced in a study of radiotherapy plus CTLA-4 blockade in lung cancer. Assay: immunoSEQ multiplex PCR; the TCRdb copy retains only in-frame clones and omits some. The data show 65,000 to 95,000 clones, 87% seen once. The sequences come from peripheral blood, collected from a patient treated with radiotherapy plus ipilimumab. Source of these receptors: a human donor with non-small cell lung cancer that progressed on radiotherapy plus ipilimumab. Both conserved end residues are part of each CDR3. The D gene is left open where the match is weak. For some rows the clone size is stated as once, few or many, or as a class when expanded; others skip it.

D: .; size: .; J: TRBJ2-2; V: TRBV4-1; DNA: TGCGCCAGCAGCCAAGTCCCAGGCTTTGGTGCCGGGGAGCTGTTTTTT; CDR3: CASSQVPGFGAGELFF
D: .; size: .; J: TRBJ1-5; V: TRBV11-2; DNA: TGTGCCAGCAGCAAAGGGGTAAATCAGCCCCAGCATTTT; CDR3: CASSKGVNQPQHF
D: TRBD1; size: .; J: TRBJ1-4; V: TRBV6-6; DNA: TGTGCCAGCAGAGATAGACAGGGCGAAAAACTGTTTTTT; CDR3: CASRDRQGEKLFF
D: .; size: .; J: TRBJ2-2; V: TRBV6-5; DNA: TGTGCCAGCAGTTACTGGGGGCTCACCGGGGAGCTGTTTTTT; CDR3: CASSYWGLTGELFF
D: TRBD1; size: once; J: TRBJ1-2; V: TRBV9; DNA: TGTGCCAGCAGCGTTTGGCAGGGGGCTTACCCCGGGTATGGCTACACCTTC; CDR3: CASSVWQGAYPGYGYTF
D: .; size: few; J: TRBJ1-1; V: TRBV28; DNA: TGTGCCATCCCGCGCGGGGGGCTCATGGGGGCTTTCTTT; CDR3: CAIPRGGLMGAFF
D: .; size: few; J: TRBJ2-3; V: TRBV7-3; DNA: TGTGCCAGCAGCGTCTGGGCTGCCGATACGCAGTATTTT; CDR3: CASSVWAADTQYF
D: TRBD1; size: .; J: TRBJ1-1; V: TRBV18; DNA: TGTGCCAGCTCACAAGGACAGGGGCGAACTGAAGCTTTCTTT; CDR3: CASSQGQGRTEAFF
D: .; size: .; J: TRBJ2-1; V: TRBV7-2; DNA: TGTGCCAGCAGCTTAGTTGTAGTGGAGTTCTCTTACAATGAGCAGTTCTTC; CDR3: CASSLVVVEFSYNEQFF
D: .; size: .; J: TRBJ2-7; V: TRBV5-1; DNA: TGCGCCAGCAGCATTACGGGACGGGCTTCCGACGAGCAGTACTTC; CDR3: CASSITGRASDEQYF
D: TRBD1; size: .; J: TRBJ1-2; V: TRBV7-2; DNA: TGTGCCAGCAGCCGAGCGCTGGGGACAGAGGGTGGCTACACCTTC; CDR3: CASSRALGTEGGYTF
D: .; size: .; J: TRBJ1-4; V: TRBV5-6; DNA: TGTGCCAGCACCGTTTCGGGTAATGAAAAACTGTTTTTT; CDR3: CASTVSGNEKLFF
D: TRBD1; size: .; J: TRBJ2-1; V: TRBV5-1; DNA: TGCGCCAGCAGCTTGGTTTCCAGGGGGCTCAATGAGCAGTTCTTC; CDR3: CASSLVSRGLNEQFF
D: TRBD2; size: .; J: TRBJ2-2; V: TRBV28; DNA: TGTGCCAGCAGTTTTGTGTCTAGCGGGAGGAGGACGAACACCGGGGAGCTGTTTTTT; CDR3: CASSFVSSGRRTNTGELFF
D: TRBD1; size: .; J: TRBJ1-2; V: TRBV30; DNA: TGTGCCTGGAGGGCCGGGACAGGGGGTTCCTATGGCTACACCTTC; CDR3: CAWRAGTGGSYGYTF
D: TRBD2; size: .; J: TRBJ2-1; V: TRBV4-1; DNA: TGCGCCAGCAGCCGACTTTCTAGCGGGAGTGAGGAGGATGAGCAGTTCTTC; CDR3: CASSRLSSGSEEDEQFF
D: TRBD1; size: once; J: TRBJ2-7; V: TRBV28; DNA: TGTGCCAGCAGTCCGAGGGCCGGGACAGGGGGCGCGAGAGTCTACGAGCAGTACTTC; CDR3: CASSPRAGTGGARVYEQYF
D: .; size: .; J: TRBJ2-5; V: TRBV11-3; DNA: TGTGCCAGCAGCTCGAGGGGCCAAGAGACCCAGTACTTC; CDR3: CASSSRGQETQYF
D: .; size: .; J: TRBJ2-1; V: TRBV27; DNA: TGTGCCAGCAGTTTATTGTCCCTTGGACCGGGAGACAATGAGCAGTTCTTC; CDR3: CASSLLSLGPGDNEQFF
D: .; size: .; J: TRBJ2-7; V: TRBV12-5; DNA: TGTGCTAGTGGTTTGGTACTCTCCTCAAATGGAGGTACCTACGAGCAGTACTTC; CDR3: CASGLVLSSNGGTYEQYF